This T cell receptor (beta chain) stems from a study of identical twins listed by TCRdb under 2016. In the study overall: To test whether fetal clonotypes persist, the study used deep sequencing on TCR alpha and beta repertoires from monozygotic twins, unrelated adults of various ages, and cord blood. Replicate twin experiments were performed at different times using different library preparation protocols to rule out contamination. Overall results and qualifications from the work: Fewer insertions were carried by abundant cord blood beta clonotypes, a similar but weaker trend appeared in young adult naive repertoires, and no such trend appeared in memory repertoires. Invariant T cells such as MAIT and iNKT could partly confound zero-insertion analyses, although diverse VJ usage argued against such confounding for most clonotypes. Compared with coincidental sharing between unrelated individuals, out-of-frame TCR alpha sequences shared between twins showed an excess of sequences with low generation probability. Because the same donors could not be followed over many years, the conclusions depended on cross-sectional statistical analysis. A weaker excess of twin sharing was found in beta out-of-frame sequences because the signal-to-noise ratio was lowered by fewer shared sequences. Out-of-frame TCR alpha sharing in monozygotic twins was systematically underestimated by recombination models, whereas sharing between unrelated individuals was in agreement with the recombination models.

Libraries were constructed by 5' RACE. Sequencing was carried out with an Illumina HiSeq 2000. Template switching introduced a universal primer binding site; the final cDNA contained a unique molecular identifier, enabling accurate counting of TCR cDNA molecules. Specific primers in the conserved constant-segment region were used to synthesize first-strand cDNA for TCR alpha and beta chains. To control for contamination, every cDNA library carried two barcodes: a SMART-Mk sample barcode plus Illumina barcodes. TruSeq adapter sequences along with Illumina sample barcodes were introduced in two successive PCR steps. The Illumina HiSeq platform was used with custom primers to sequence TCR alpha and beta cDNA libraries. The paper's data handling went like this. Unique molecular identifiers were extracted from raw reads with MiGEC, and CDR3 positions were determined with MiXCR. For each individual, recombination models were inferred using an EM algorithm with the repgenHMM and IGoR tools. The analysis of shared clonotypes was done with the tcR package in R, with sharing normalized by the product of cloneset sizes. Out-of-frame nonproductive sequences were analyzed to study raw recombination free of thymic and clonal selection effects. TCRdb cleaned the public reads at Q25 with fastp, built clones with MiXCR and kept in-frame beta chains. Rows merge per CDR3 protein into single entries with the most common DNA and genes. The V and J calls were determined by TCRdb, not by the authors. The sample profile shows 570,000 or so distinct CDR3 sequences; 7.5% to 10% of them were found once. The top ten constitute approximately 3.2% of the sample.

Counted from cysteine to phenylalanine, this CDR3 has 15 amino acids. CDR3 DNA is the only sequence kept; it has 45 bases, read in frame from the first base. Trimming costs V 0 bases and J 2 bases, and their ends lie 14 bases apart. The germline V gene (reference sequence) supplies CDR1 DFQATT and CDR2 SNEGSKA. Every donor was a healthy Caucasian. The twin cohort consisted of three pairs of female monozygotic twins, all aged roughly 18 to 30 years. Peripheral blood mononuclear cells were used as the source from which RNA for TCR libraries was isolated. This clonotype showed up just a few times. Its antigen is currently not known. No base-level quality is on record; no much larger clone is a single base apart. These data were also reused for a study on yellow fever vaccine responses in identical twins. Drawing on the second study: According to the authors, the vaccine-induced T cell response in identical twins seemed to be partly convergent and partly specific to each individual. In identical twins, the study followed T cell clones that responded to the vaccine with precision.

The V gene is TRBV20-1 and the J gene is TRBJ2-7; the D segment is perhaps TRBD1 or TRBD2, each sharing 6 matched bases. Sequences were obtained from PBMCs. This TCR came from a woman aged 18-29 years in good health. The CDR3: CSARDPRGAPYEQYF. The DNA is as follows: TGCAGTGCTAGAGATCCAAGGGGGGCACCCTACGAGCAGTACTTC.